The following is a T cell receptor (beta chain) sequence with its context. The antigen remains unidentified. Germline V gene lookup returns CDR1 LNHNV and CDR2 YYDKDF (reference sequence). V shed 2 bases and J 6 bases; nucleotides not matched to a gene: 11. The CDR3 runs 18 residues. The data stem from a study of cytomegalovirus exposure and HLA in healthy donors. Points from the study as a whole: Some public TCRs appeared in many individuals, while most sequences were rare. According to the study, 160 or so TCR beta chains were cytomegalovirus-associated. Under in vitro conditions, three CMV-associated chains were confirmed as specific for CMV antigens. Per published reports, the classifier diagnosed cytomegalovirus status with high specificity and sensitivity.

Libraries were prepared by immunoSEQ multiplex PCR; TCRdb keeps only in-frame clonotypes and omits some of them. The sample contains some 77,000 clones, about 94% of which appear only once. The specimen was PBMCs. The sequence derives from a man between 18 and 35 years old in good health and CMV-seropositive. The J gene is TRBJ2-3, the V gene TRBV15, with 13 nucleotides matching TRBD2. The chain's CDR3 is CATSRTTGLAGAVDTQYF. DNA of the CDR3: TGTGCCACCAGCAGAACCACTGGACTAGCGGGAGCTGTTGATACGCAGTATTTT.